This paragraph covers one TCR beta chain sequence. This sample is part of a study of T-cell reconstitution after alpha-beta-depleted transplantation in children. Unique molecular identifiers tagged the TCRbeta library. One entry per CDR3 protein results from TCRdb running MiXCR on the PCR reads. The repertoire consists of about 610,000 distinct CDR3 sequences, with over 9.5% occurring once and the leading ten covering less than 4.5%. The germline gives CDR1 SGHTA, CDR2 FQGNSA. There are 14 residues in the CDR3. V dropped 2 bases and J dropped 5 bases, with 12 bases sitting between them. This specimen consisted of PBMCs from the stem cell graft donor, obtained from the stem cell graft. The genes are TRBV7-2 and TRBJ2-5; the D is unclear. This clonotype originated in a human donor who donated a stem cell graft to a child with acute myeloid leukemia. The DNA of the CDR3 is TGTGCCAGCAGCTTACGTGCAGATGGGGAGACCCAGTACTTC. It codes for CASSLRADGETQYF.